This TCR beta chain is from a study of beta chain features in type 1 diabetes. Study context: Patients and healthy donors were similar in age, gender and cell yields. All samples together contributed around 98,000,000 sorted cells for examination.

Points from the study as a whole: Among all four CD4+ subsets, Type 1 diabetes patients had TCRB CDR3s that were moderately but significantly shorter.

Blood was drawn once from each donor into heparinised tubes. The draws averaged around 110 mL. CD45RO/CCR7/CD25/CD127/CD95/CD27 sorting isolated CD4+ naive, central memory, regulatory and stem cell-like memory cells. Note on this clone: The antigen remains unidentified.

Expressed TCRB transcripts were sequenced, since all the RNA that had been isolated was reverse transcribed. TCRdb's copy holds only in-frame clones and misses some; the assay was immunoSEQ multiplex PCR. The sample records fewer than 300,000 clones, about a fifth being singletons. Germline V gene lookup returns CDR1 MNHEY and CDR2 SVGAGI. The CDR3 covers 13 residues. Trimming left V 6 bases short and J 9 bases short, with 17 bases between. The chain links TRBV6-5 to TRBJ2-5; D may be TRBD2 (6 bases). Material for sequencing was naive CD4+ T cells from blood. The source is a woman aged 40 to 55 with type 1 diabetes. The chain's CDR3 is CASSPGPWGAQYF. The CDR3 DNA reads TGTGCCAGCAGCCCCGGACCCTGGGGGGCCCAGTACTTC.